These 23 T cell receptor beta chains originate from one sample sequenced in a study of early T cells in non-severe SARS-CoV-2 infection. TCRdb called the 5' RACE reads again in MiXCR, with one record for every CDR3 protein. The table shows about 59,000 distinct CDR3 sequences, with roughly 13% occurring only once. The sample was whole blood, taken at baseline. The source of these receptors is an adult who was a healthcare worker with PCR-confirmed SARS-CoV-2 infection or an uninfected control (not recorded which).

J is TRBJ1-5 and V is TRBV20-1; D perhaps matches TRBD1 (5 bases). The ends were cut back, 4 bases at V and 7 bases at J, with 17 bases in the middle. This CDR3 has 14 residues. The germline V gene has CDR1 DFQATT and CDR2 SNEGSKA (reference sequence). CDR3 DNA sequence: TGCAGTGCTACCCCGGGGGGAGCAAAGCAGCCCCAGCATTTT. It encodes CSATPGGAKQPQHF.

This sequence joins TRBV29-1 and TRBJ1-1, with D unclear. This CDR3 has 11 residues. V lost 4 bases and J 0 bases, leaving 3 bases between the germline ends. CDR1 and CDR2 from the germline V gene are SQVTM and ANQGSEA. The CDR3 reads CSVVVNTEAFF. The CDR3, as DNA: TGCAGCGTTGTAGTGAACACTGAAGCTTTCTTT.

This clonotype was counted a few times. The chain combines TRBV14 with TRBJ2-5; D is undetermined. Germline CDR1 is SGHDN and CDR2 is FVKESK. The CDR3 covers 14 residues. Trimming pared 7 bases from V and 4 bases from J, leaving 16 bases between. The CDR3, as DNA: TGTGCCAGCATTATCCCCCGAGGACGAGAGACCCAGTACTTC. It encodes CASIIPRGRETQYF.

The chain joins TRBV6-5 to TRBJ2-3, with 7 bases matching TRBD1. Losses at the gene ends were 2 bases for V and 3 bases for J; bases not matched to a gene: 8. The germline V gene has CDR1 MNHEY and CDR2 SVGAGI. The CDR3 spans 16 residues. The CDR3 is CASSYARGRGTDTQYF. Written as DNA, the CDR3 is TGTGCCAGCAGTTACGCCAGGGGCAGGGGGACAGATACGCAGTATTTT.

This clonotype was seen a few times. V gene TRBV12-3 or TRBV12-4 combines with J gene TRBJ2-1; TRBD1 aligns across 9 bases. The CDR3 spans 16 residues. With V trimmed by 5 bases and J by 4 bases, 9 bases remained unmatched. The CDR3 coding sequence is TGTGCCAGCAGTACCGGGACAGGGATGGTGTACAATGAGCAGTTCTTC. Translated: CASSTGTGMVYNEQFF.

The J gene is TRBJ2-7, the V gene TRBV29-1; no clear D. Germline V gene data show CDR1 as SQVTM and CDR2 as ANQGSEA. The CDR3 length is 13 residues. The V end lost 0 bases, the J end lost 0 bases, and 6 bases lay between the germline ends. The CDR3 is CSVEDPLSYEQYF. The CDR3 DNA follows: TGCAGCGTTGAAGATCCCCTCTCCTACGAGCAGTACTTC.

This clonotype was seen more than once but under ten times. The chain carries TRBV6-5 and TRBJ1-3, with 7 bases that match TRBD1. Trimming at V came to 7 bases and at J to 3 bases, leaving 3 bases not matched to a gene. This CDR3 has 13 residues. CDR1 and CDR2 (germline): MNHEY, SVGAGI. CDR3 coding DNA: TGTGCCAGCACCGGGACAGTTGGAAACACCATATATTTT. As protein: CASTGTVGNTIYF.

V is TRBV12-3 or TRBV12-4 and J is TRBJ2-7; D is unclear. Trimming left V 1 base short and J 3 bases short, with 7 bases between. The CDR3 is made up of 13 amino acids. CDR3 residues: CASSLGYGYEQYF. As DNA, the CDR3 is TGTGCCAGCAGTTTAGGGTACGGCTACGAGCAGTACTTC.

This clonotype was counted many times. The rearrangement uses TRBV12-3 or TRBV12-4 and TRBJ2-5; maybe TRBD2 (6 bases). This CDR3 is built from 13 residues. V lost 4 bases to trimming and J lost 5 bases, with 11 bases between them. In nucleotides, the CDR3 is TGTGCCAGCAGTTGGGGAAGCGGGGAGACCCAGTACTTC. It yields the protein CASSWGSGETQYF.

The sample holds a few counts of this clonotype. The chain carries TRBV4-3 and TRBJ1-6, with 9 bases fitting TRBD1. Germline V gene lookup returns CDR1 LGHNA and CDR2 YSLEER. V lost 3 bases to trimming and J lost 7 bases; unmatched junction nucleotides: 4. This CDR3 has 15 amino acids. The CDR3 sequence is CASSQATGGNSPLHF. CDR3 coding DNA: TGCGCCAGCAGCCAGGCTACAGGGGGCAATTCACCCCTCCACTTT.

This clonotype was seen ten or more times. The rearrangement uses TRBV4-3 and TRBJ1-3; no definite D call. Germline-derived CDR1 and CDR2 are LGHNA and YSLEER. The CDR3 is 15 residues long. The V and J ends lost 4 bases and 0 bases respectively, with 10 bases between them. CDR3 residues: CASSRRAHSGNTIYF. The CDR3 DNA reads as TGCGCCAGCAGCCGGAGAGCCCACTCTGGAAACACCATATATTTT.

This rearrangement joins TRBV20-1 to TRBJ1-5, with D uncertain. The CDR3 totals 15 residues. Trimming stripped 5 bases from V and 0 bases from J, with 14 bases between. CDR1 is DFQATT and CDR2 is SNEGSKA in the germline V gene (reference sequence). This CDR3 is CSAPTRLGSNQPQHF. The DNA for the CDR3 is TGCAGTGCTCCCACCAGACTGGGTAGCAATCAGCCCCAGCATTTT.

This rearrangement joins TRBV7-3 to TRBJ2-1; D is ambiguous. The CDR3 length is 13 residues. Germline CDR1 reads SGHTA; CDR2 reads FQGTGA. Trimming shortened V by 0 bases and J by 4 bases, and 4 bases separated the two germline ends. CDR3 coding DNA: TGTGCCAGCAGCTTAACGCCATACAATGAGCAGTTCTTC. Translation gives CASSLTPYNEQFF.

This clonotype was seen repeatedly, ten times or more. The chain carries TRBV12-3 or TRBV12-4 and TRBJ2-1; no clear D gene. V lost 7 bases, J lost 2 bases, and 15 bases lay in between. The CDR3 is 15 amino acids. CDR3 nucleotides: TGTGCCAGCACCCAAATTCTGTCCACCTACAATGAGCAGTTCTTC. Translating it yields CASTQILSTYNEQFF.

This clonotype has at least ten counts. The V call is TRBV6-6, the J call TRBJ1-1; D call uncertain. Between the trimmed V and J ends, which lost 7 bases and 1 base, there was a span of 7 bases. The CDR3 runs 12 residues. Germline-derived CDR1 and CDR2 are MNHNY and SVGAGI (reference sequence). In DNA, the CDR3 is TGTGCCAGCACCCCTGGGAACACTGAAGCTTTCTTT. As protein: CASTPGNTEAFF.

This clonotype was seen a handful of times. This sequence joins TRBV6-7 and TRBJ2-3; TRBD1 might be the D (6 bases). TRBV6-7 is designated an ORF whose function remains uncertain. Trimming left V 0 bases short and J 3 bases short, with 13 bases between. This CDR3 contains 16 residues. CDR3 nucleotides: TGTGCCAGCAGTTACTCGAGGCGAGGGGGAACAGATACGCAGTATTTT. Translated, it gives CASSYSRRGGTDTQYF.

V is TRBV7-4 and J is TRBJ2-1; 9 nucleotides line up with TRBD2. Per the germline V gene, CDR1 is SGHVT and CDR2 is SQSDAQ. The CDR3 sequence is 18 residues long. Germline trimming cut 1 base from V and 3 bases from J; bases unmatched to any gene: 10. CDR3 sequence reads: CASSLGKVGLANYNEQFF. The CDR3 coding sequence is TGTGCCAGCAGCTTAGGGAAAGTAGGACTAGCGAACTACAATGAGCAGTTCTTC. Full variable domain (outside the CDR3, taken from reference TRBV7-4 and TRBJ2-1): GAGVSQSPRYKVAKRGRDVALRCDSISGHVTLYWYRQTLGQGSEVLTYSQSDAQRDKSGRPSGRFSAERPERSVSTLKIQRTEQGDSAVYLCASSLGKVGLANYNEQFFGPGTRLTVL.

This clonotype was seen repeatedly, ten times or more. The chain combines TRBV7-9 with TRBJ2-7; D perhaps matches TRBD1 (5 bases). Between the trimmed V and J ends, which lost 0 bases and 2 bases, there was a span of 8 bases. The CDR3 covers 14 residues. From germline, CDR1 is SEHNR and CDR2 FQNEAQ (reference sequence). Here the CDR3 reads CASSLASQAYEQYF. The CDR3 DNA follows: TGTGCCAGCAGCTTAGCATCACAGGCCTACGAGCAGTACTTC.

This clonotype showed up just a few times. The chain recombines TRBV5-1 with TRBJ1-1, with 7 bases identical to TRBD1. The CDR3 runs to 16 residues. Germline V gives CDR1 SGHRS, CDR2 YFSETQ. The ends lost 0 bases at V and 5 bases at J; junction bases unmatched: 10. The CDR3 DNA follows: TGCGCCAGCAGCTTGGAATCCGAGGGGGCGCGTACTGAAGCTTTCTTT. It is translated as CASSLESEGARTEAFF.

This clonotype was found a few times. This chain uses TRBV5-1 with TRBJ1-1; 7 bases are shared with TRBD1. Germline lookup yields CDR1 SGHRS and CDR2 YFSETQ. CDR3 length: 14 residues. The V segment lost 4 bases and the J segment 5 bases; nucleotides outside the gene matches: 8. CDR3 bases: TGCGCCAGCAGCGAGGGGACAGTTCGTACTGAAGCTTTCTTT. Translating gives CASSEGTVRTEAFF.

This clonotype was observed at least ten times. The CDR3 spells CASSRDGPNTGELFF. As DNA, the CDR3 is TGTGCCAGCAGTCGGGACGGTCCGAACACCGGGGAGCTGTTTTTT. The chain links TRBV25-1 to TRBJ2-2, with D perhaps TRBD1 or TRBD2 (5 bases each). The germline V and J ends were trimmed by 5 bases and 0 bases, with 10 bases remaining between them. Germline CDR1 reads MGHDK; CDR2 reads SYGVNS. This CDR3 is built from 15 residues.

The V and J genes are TRBV12-3 or TRBV12-4 and TRBJ1-6, with 7 bases aligning to TRBD1. V trimming: 6 bases; J trimming: 10 bases; junction bases outside the gene matches: 6. The CDR3 length is 13 residues. This CDR3 is CASRATGESPLHF. For the CDR3, the DNA is TGTGCCAGCAGGGCCACAGGGGAATCACCCCTCCACTTT.

The chain employs TRBV28 and TRBJ2-3; TRBD1 matches at 7 bases. The germline gives CDR1 MDHEN, CDR2 SYDVKM. The CDR3 runs to 17 residues. V lost 6 bases to trimming and J lost 0 bases; unmatched junction nucleotides: 12. The CDR3 bases are TGTGCCAGCAGCGAGTACCCAGGGGGTGGCAGCACAGATACGCAGTATTTT. Its translation: CASSEYPGGGSTDTQYF.